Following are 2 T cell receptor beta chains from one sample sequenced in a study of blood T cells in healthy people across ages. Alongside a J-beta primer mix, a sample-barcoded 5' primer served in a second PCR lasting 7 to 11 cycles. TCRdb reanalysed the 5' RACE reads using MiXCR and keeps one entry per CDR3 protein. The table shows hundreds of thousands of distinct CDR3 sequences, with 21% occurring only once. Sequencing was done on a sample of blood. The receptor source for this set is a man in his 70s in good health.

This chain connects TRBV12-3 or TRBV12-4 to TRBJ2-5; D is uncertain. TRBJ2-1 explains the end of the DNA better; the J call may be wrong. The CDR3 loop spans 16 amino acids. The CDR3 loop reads CASSLSRSFIYNEQFF. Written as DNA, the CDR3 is TGTGCCAGCAGTTTATCTCGCTCTTTTATTTACAATGAGCAGTTCTTC.

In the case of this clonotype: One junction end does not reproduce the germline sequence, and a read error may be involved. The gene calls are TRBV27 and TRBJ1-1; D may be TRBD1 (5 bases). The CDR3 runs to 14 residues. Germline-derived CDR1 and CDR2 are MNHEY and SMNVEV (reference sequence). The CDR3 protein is CAGSLSAGSTEAFF. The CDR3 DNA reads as TGTGCCGGCAGTTTATCGGCAGGGTCCACTGAAGCTTTCTTT.